This T cell receptor (beta chain) was observed in a study of blood T cell repertoires in COVID-19. Per the study methods: Reference gene primer amplification yielded estimated nucleated cell counts. Data came from immunoSEQ multiplex PCR; TCRdb stores just in-frame clones and leaves some out. V, J and clone size are those of that table, while D and trimming were read from the DNA. The sample shows over 250,000 clones, about four fifths of them seen only once. V was pared by 7 bases and J by 7 bases, with 17 bases between. CDR1 and CDR2 (germline): GTSNPN, SVGIG (reference sequence). The CDR3 runs to 12 residues.

The clonotype comes from a man aged 35-49 years who had been exposed to COVID-19. Sequencing was done on a sample of PBMCs or T cells enriched from blood (not recorded which). The chain joins TRBV30 to TRBJ2-7; D gene unclear. The CDR3 loop is CASSSPLREQYF. The CDR3 DNA reads TGTGCCTCCTCATCCCCCCTACGGGAGCAGTACTTC.